Each of the 31 T cell receptor beta chains below was sequenced from the same sample in a study of T cell responses to AZD1222 COVID-19 vaccine. Only in-frame clones appear in the TCRdb table, and some are missing; sequencing was by immunoSEQ multiplex PCR. The sample lists over 90,000 clones, roughly 90% occurring once. The sample was peripheral blood, taken 28 days after the second AZD1222 dose. The receptors were gathered from an adult who received the AZD1222 COVID-19 vaccine.

The gene calls are TRBV6-4 and TRBJ2-1; 8 bases align to TRBD1. J was trimmed by 8 bases and V by 6 bases; bases with no gene match: 9. Germline CDR1 is MRHNA and CDR2 is SNTAGT. CDR3 length: 14 residues. This CDR3 reads CASSRNRGSDEQFF. The CDR3 DNA follows: TGTGCCAGCAGCCGCAACAGGGGGAGCGATGAGCAGTTCTTC.

The chain recombines TRBV7-9 with TRBJ2-3, with 10 bases aligning to TRBD2. This CDR3 spans 16 amino acids. CDR1 and CDR2 from the germline V gene are SEHNR and FQNEAQ (reference sequence). With V trimmed by 1 base and J by 3 bases, 4 bases remained unmatched. CDR3 sequence: CASSLGLAGETDTQYF. The DNA of the CDR3 is TGTGCCAGCAGCTTAGGGCTAGCGGGAGAAACAGATACGCAGTATTTT. The full variable domain, in which reference TRBV7-9 and TRBJ2-3 provide the parts outside the CDR3, is DTGVSQNPRHKITKRGQNVTFRCDPISEHNRLYWYRQTLGQGPEFLTYFQNEAQLEKSRLLSDRFSAERPKGSFSTLEIQRTEQGDSAMYLCASSLGLAGETDTQYFGPGTRLTVL.

This rearrangement joins TRBV15 to TRBJ1-2; 7 bases agree with TRBD1. From germline, CDR1 is LNHNV and CDR2 YYDKDF (reference sequence). The J segment lost 5 bases and the V segment lost 0 bases, leaving 6 bases of the junction unmatched. The CDR3 is 15 residues long. CDR3 protein: CATSRDLAGGYGYTF. The CDR3 region has the DNA TGTGCCACCAGCAGAGATTTGGCAGGGGGATATGGCTACACCTTC. Filled out from reference TRBV15 and TRBJ1-2, the complete variable domain reads DAMVIQNPRYQVTQFGKPVTLSCSQTLNHNVMYWYQQKSSQAPKLLFHYYDKDFNNEADTPDNFQSRRPNTSFCFLDIRSPGLGDTAMYLCATSRDLAGGYGYTFGSGTRLTVV.

The J gene is TRBJ1-4, the V gene TRBV19, with 10 bases identical to TRBD1. This CDR3 has 16 residues. Trimming cost V 0 bases and J 7 bases; bases outside gene matches: 5. From germline, CDR1 is LNHDA and CDR2 SQIVND (reference sequence). CDR3 in amino acids: CASSIDLGTGVEKLFF. In DNA, the CDR3 is TGTGCCAGTAGTATAGACTTGGGGACAGGGGTTGAAAAACTGTTTTTT.

This chain uses TRBV5-4 with TRBJ2-7; 8 nucleotides agree with TRBD1. The CDR3 covers 14 residues. V shed 4 bases, J shed 0 bases, and the junction held 3 bases outside the gene matches. Germline CDR1 is SGHNT and CDR2 is YYREEE (reference sequence). The CDR3 spells CASSQGQGSYEQYF. The DNA for the CDR3 is TGTGCCAGCAGCCAAGGACAGGGCTCCTACGAGCAGTACTTC.

This chain links TRBV25-1 with TRBJ1-1, with D uncertain. V was cut by 3 bases and J by 3 bases, with 17 bases left in between. This CDR3 spans 16 amino acids. Germline CDR1 is MGHDK and CDR2 is SYGVNS. The CDR3 region has the DNA TGTGCCAGCAGTGAGGCAGGTTTCTTGGTCGACACTGAAGCTTTCTTT. Amino acid sequence: CASSEAGFLVDTEAFF.

J is TRBJ1-1 and V is TRBV5-6; D is ambiguous. CDR3 length: 11 amino acids. Germline-derived CDR1 and CDR2 are SGHDT and YYEEEE. V was cut by 6 bases and J by 7 bases, with 10 bases left in between. The CDR3 protein is CASTLLGEAFF. The CDR3 nucleotides are TGTGCCAGCACCCTCCTGGGTGAAGCTTTCTTT. The full variable domain, with the rest looked up from reference TRBV5-6 and TRBJ1-1, is DAGVTQSPTHLIKTRGQQVTLRCSPKSGHDTVSWYQQALGQGPQFIFQYYEEEERQRGNFPDRFSGHQFPNYSSELNVNALLLGDSALYLCASTLLGEAFFGQGTRLTVV.

This chain links TRBV7-9 with TRBJ1-2, with D perhaps TRBD1 (6 bases). The CDR3 is 15 amino acids. Germline CDR1 and CDR2: SEHNR and FQNEAQ (reference sequence). V was trimmed by 2 bases and J by 8 bases, leaving 18 bases between them. The CDR3 coding sequence is TGTGCCAGCAGCTTATCTGCCTCCGGGGGCGAGGGCTACACCTTC. Residues: CASSLSASGGEGYTF.

The chain uses TRBV3-1 (or the pseudogene TRBV3-2) and TRBJ2-2; D is ambiguous. V lost 1 base and J lost 7, with 7 bases in between. This CDR3 comprises 13 residues. Germline V CDR1 and CDR2: LGHDT, YNNKEL (reference sequence). CDR3 sequence reads: CASSQAFNGELFF. CDR3 bases: TGTGCCAGCAGCCAAGCTTTTAACGGGGAGCTGTTTTTT.

The rearrangement joins TRBV5-4 to TRBJ2-6; D gene unclear. CDR3 length equals 15 residues. V dropped 2 bases and J dropped 1 base, with 7 bases sitting between them. The germline V gene encodes CDR1 SGHNT and CDR2 YYREEE (reference sequence). CDR3 in DNA: TGTGCCAGCAGCTTATTCGGGTCTGGGGCCAACGTCCTGACTTTC. It translates to CASSLFGSGANVLTF.

The J gene is TRBJ2-1, the V gene TRBV5-4; TRBD1 matches 9 bases. This CDR3 is built from 15 residues. V was clipped by 7 bases and J by 4 bases; unmatched bases: 9. CDR1 and CDR2 (germline): SGHNT, YYREEE (reference sequence). The CDR3 loop is CASHYGTGTYNEQFF. The CDR3 nucleotides are TGTGCCAGCCACTACGGGACAGGGACTTACAATGAGCAGTTCTTC.

The gene calls are TRBV27 and TRBJ2-3; D is possibly TRBD1 (5 bases). V dropped 4 bases and J dropped 4 bases, with 15 bases sitting between them. CDR3 size: 15 residues. Germline V lookup: CDR1 MNHEY, CDR2 SMNVEV (reference sequence). CDR3 DNA sequence: TGTGCCAGCAGTTCCCAGTCCCAAGGGGCAGATACGCAGTATTTT. Protein sequence: CASSSQSQGADTQYF.

The chain carries TRBV7-9 and TRBJ1-1; TRBD1 is a possible D gene (6 bases). The CDR3 has 12 residues. Trimming pared 10 bases from V and 1 base from J, leaving 10 bases between. Germline lookup yields CDR1 SEHNR and CDR2 FQNEAQ (reference sequence). The CDR3 DNA follows: TGTGCCACCTTGACAGGGAACACTGAAGCTTTCTTT. Its protein product is CATLTGNTEAFF.

The rearrangement links TRBV7-2 to TRBJ1-1, with D possibly TRBD1 on 6 matching bases. Trimming took off 5 bases at V and 6 bases at J, with 16 bases between the two ends. There are 14 residues in the CDR3. Germline assignment: CDR1 SGHTA and CDR2 FQGNSA. The CDR3 DNA sequence: TGTGCCAGCAGCGTAGTTGAGAGGGGGGCTGAAGCTTTCTTT. Protein sequence: CASSVVERGAEAFF.

The gene calls are TRBV14 and TRBJ2-4, with 9 nucleotides matching TRBD1. CDR3 size: 18 residues. Trimming cost V 0 bases and J 0 bases; bases outside gene matches: 6. In germline, CDR1 is SGHDN, CDR2 FVKESK. The CDR3 region is CASSQDGDREGAKNIQYF. DNA of the CDR3: TGTGCCAGCAGCCAAGATGGGGACAGGGAGGGAGCCAAAAACATTCAGTACTTC.

This clone was observed a few times. The chain links TRBV7-6 to TRBJ1-6, with 8 bases lining up with TRBD1. V shed 5 bases, J shed 6 bases, and the junction held 12 bases outside the gene matches. This CDR3 comprises 17 residues. Germline CDR1 is SGHVS and CDR2 is FNYEAQ. As DNA, the CDR3 is TGTGCCAGCAGCCCCTCACCCAGGACAGGGCCTAATTCACCCCTCCACTTT. Encoded protein: CASSPSPRTGPNSPLHF.

A single count supports this clone. The V gene is TRBV5-1, the J gene TRBJ1-2, with no clear D. CDR3 size: 18 residues. V was cut by 1 base and J by 7 bases, with 26 bases left in between. Per the germline V gene, CDR1 is SGHRS and CDR2 is YFSETQ. The CDR3 protein is CASSLKSGNPYTPLGYTF. In DNA form, the CDR3 reads TGCGCCAGCAGCTTGAAATCGGGAAACCCTTACACACCCCTTGGCTACACCTTC.

The J gene is TRBJ2-1, the V gene TRBV18, with 11 bases aligning to TRBD2. This CDR3 spans 15 amino acids. Trimming at V came to 6 bases and at J to 7 bases, leaving 8 bases not matched to a gene. Germline V lookup: CDR1 KGHSH, CDR2 LQKENI. The CDR3 is CASSPTSGSGNEQFF. For the CDR3, the DNA is TGTGCCAGCTCCCCTACTAGCGGGAGTGGTAATGAGCAGTTCTTC.

The chain uses TRBV29-1 and TRBJ2-6, with unresolved D. The V gene lost 4 bases and the J gene lost 3 bases, with 7 bases spanning the gap. CDR3 length: 13 amino acids. The germline CDR1 and CDR2 sequences are SQVTM and ANQGSEA. The CDR3 region is CSVGGIGANVLTF. CDR3 nucleotide sequence: TGCAGCGTTGGGGGAATTGGGGCCAACGTCCTGACTTTC.

J is TRBJ2-5 and V is TRBV19; the D gene could be TRBD1 or TRBD2 (5 bases each). Germline CDR1 and CDR2: LNHDA and SQIVND (reference sequence). The germline V and J ends were trimmed by 3 bases and 0 bases, with 8 bases remaining between them. This CDR3 is 14 amino acids long. The CDR3 loop is CASSIGAYQETQYF. The CDR3 DNA follows: TGTGCCAGTAGTATCGGGGCCTACCAAGAGACCCAGTACTTC.

This sequence joins TRBV5-4 and TRBJ1-1; the D gene is possibly TRBD1 (6 bases). This CDR3 region has 15 residues. Germline V gene sequence: CDR1 SGHNT, CDR2 YYREEE (reference sequence). With 1 base removed from V and 4 bases from J, the gap between germline ends came to 14 bases. CDR3 in DNA: TGTGCCAGCAGCTTGACAGGAGGAGGGGGCACTGAAGCTTTCTTT. Protein sequence: CASSLTGGGGTEAFF. Combining the CDR3 with reference TRBV5-4 and TRBJ1-1 gives the whole variable domain ETGVTQSPTHLIKTRGQQVTLRCSSQSGHNTVSWYQQALGQGPQFIFQYYREEENGRGNFPPRFSGLQFPNYSSELNVNALELDDSALYLCASSLTGGGGTEAFFGQGTRLTVV.

V usage is TRBV21-1 and J usage is TRBJ2-7. TRBV21-1 is labeled a pseudogene. The CDR3 covers 16 residues. The CDR3 spells CASSRRTGPNTYEQYF. The CDR3 DNA reads as TGTGCCAGCAGCCGCCGGACGGGACCGAACACCTACGAGCAGTACTTC.

This rearrangement joins TRBV18 to TRBJ1-5; D remains ambiguous. Trimming cost V 5 bases and J 6 bases, with 11 bases left between them. CDR1 is KGHSH, CDR2 LQKENI, per germline. The length of the CDR3 is 13 residues. The CDR3 DNA sequence: TGTGCCAGCTCATCGGATTTCGGTCAGCCCCAGCATTTT. Translation: CASSSDFGQPQHF.

The chain employs TRBV30 and TRBJ1-5; D not certain. CDR3 size: 16 residues. Germline V gene lookup returns CDR1 GTSNPN and CDR2 SVGIG (reference sequence). V lost 0 bases and J 1 base, leaving 13 bases between the germline ends. The CDR3, as DNA: TGTGCCTGGAGTGTAATCGGCCCAGGAAGCAATCAGCCCCAGCATTTT. Protein product: CAWSVIGPGSNQPQHF.

The J gene is TRBJ1-6, the V gene TRBV27; 7 nucleotides agree with TRBD1. There are 17 residues in the CDR3. Germline V gene lookup returns CDR1 MNHEY and CDR2 SMNVEV (reference sequence). V shed 1 base, J shed 6 bases, and the junction held 9 bases outside the gene matches. The CDR3 bases are TGTGCCAGCAGTTTATTCGACCCGGGACAGACTAATTCACCCCTCCACTTT. Translated, it gives CASSLFDPGQTNSPLHF.

J is TRBJ2-1 and V is TRBV28; D is uncertain. With 8 bases removed from V and 0 bases from J, the gap between germline ends came to 14 bases. The CDR3 is made up of 15 amino acids. Germline V lookup: CDR1 MDHEN, CDR2 SYDVKM. CDR3 residues: CASRLTRSSYNEQFF. For the CDR3, the DNA is TGTGCCAGCCGCCTGACGAGGAGCTCCTACAATGAGCAGTTCTTC.

The V gene is TRBV28, the J gene TRBJ1-4; the match to TRBD1 covers 10 bases. V was clipped by 3 bases and J by 5 bases; unmatched bases: 3. The germline CDR1 and CDR2 sequences are MDHEN and SYDVKM. This CDR3 contains 15 residues. The CDR3 region is CASSFGGQGNEKLFF. CDR3 DNA sequence: TGTGCCAGCAGTTTTGGGGGACAGGGGAATGAAAAACTGTTTTTT. Combining the CDR3 with reference TRBV28 and TRBJ1-4 gives the whole variable domain DVKVTQSSRYLVKRTGEKVFLECVQDMDHENMFWYRQDPGLGLRLIYFSYDVKMKEKGDIPEGYSVSREKKERFSLILESASTNQTSMYLCASSFGGQGNEKLFFGSGTQLSVL.

The chain recombines TRBV5-4 with TRBJ1-1; TRBD1 aligns across 9 bases. This CDR3 is 16 amino acids long. The V gene end was trimmed by 6 bases and the J gene end by 0 bases; junction bases not matched to a gene: 9. In germline, CDR1 is SGHNT, CDR2 YYREEE (reference sequence). CDR3 protein: CASTGLDRGMNTEAFF. The CDR3 nucleotides are TGTGCCAGCACTGGACTCGACAGGGGGATGAACACTGAAGCTTTCTTT.

The rearrangement links TRBV5-1 to TRBJ2-2; D is undetermined. Per germline, CDR1 SGHRS and CDR2 YFSETQ. V gave up 4 bases and J gave up 5 bases, with 12 bases separating them. This CDR3 has 14 residues. The CDR3, as DNA: TGCGCCAGCAGCCCGGGCAGTGGGACCGGGGAGCTGTTTTTT. Residues: CASSPGSGTGELFF.

The chain links TRBV10-3 to TRBJ2-3; no clear D. The CDR3 is 13 residues long. Trimming took off 4 bases at V and 1 base at J, with 6 bases between the two ends. The germline CDR1 and CDR2 sequences are ENHRY and SYGVKD. Here the CDR3 DNA reads TGTGCCATCAGTGGTGAAGGCACAGATACGCAGTATTTT. Encoded protein: CAISGEGTDTQYF.

The chain carries TRBV25-1 and TRBJ1-2; D is undetermined. The CDR3 is 16 amino acids. Trimming removed 1 base from V and 6 bases from J, with 18 bases in between. Looked up from germline, CDR1 is MGHDK and CDR2 is SYGVNS. The CDR3 nucleotides read TGTGCCAGCAGTGAATTTTTCAGAAGGGAGGGCGATGGCTACACCTTC. Its protein is CASSEFFRREGDGYTF.